This T cell receptor beta chain was obtained from a study of blood T cells in healthy people across ages. Study-level background: About one barcoded TCR beta cDNA was captured per two T cells. Study-wide points: There was no known CMV status for donors, so expanded clonotype changes were possibly confounded.

As to this clonotype: The antigen is not known.

Using a J-beta primer mix together with a sample-barcoded 5' primer, a second PCR was run for roughly 7 to 11 cycles. Tagging of each cDNA molecule was performed by a template-switch adaptor with 12 random nucleotides. TCRdb reprocessed the 5' RACE reads via MiXCR and lists one record per CDR3 protein. The sample includes about 670,000 distinct CDR3 sequences, roughly half of them seen just once. After removal of 4 bases from V and 2 bases from J, the junction contained 3 bases not matched to a gene. The CDR3 runs to 14 residues. Germline V gives CDR1 ENHRY, CDR2 SYGVKD. RNA extraction gave at least 5 micrograms of total RNA per sample.

This receptor was obtained from a woman aged 80 or older in good health. The J gene is TRBJ2-5, the V gene TRBV10-3, with 8 bases that match TRBD1. The sequenced sample consisted of blood. DNA for the CDR3: TGTGCCATCAGTGGGACAGGGAGGCAAGAGACCCAGTACTTC. It encodes CAISGTGRQETQYF.